The T cell receptor beta chain under discussion was sequenced for a study of blood T cells in healthy people across ages. Next came a second PCR, run for 7 to 11 cycles, which used a sample-barcoded 5' primer along with a J-beta primer mix. MiXCR, applied by TCRdb to the 5' RACE reads, yields one record per CDR3 protein. The sample has about 730,000 distinct CDR3 sequences, about 42% seen once. Sequencing was carried out using blood. The sequence came from a woman between 55 and 75 years old in good health.

Written as DNA, the CDR3 is TGTGCCAGCAGCCAAGAACTAGCTCGCACGGCCCAGTACTTC. Translated: CASSQELARTAQYF. The chain uses TRBV4-2 and TRBJ2-5; D possibly corresponds to TRBD2 (6 bases). Between the trimmed V and J ends, which lost 0 bases and 9 bases, there was a span of 14 bases. Per the germline V gene, CDR1 is LGHNA and CDR2 is YNFKEQ. The CDR3 runs 14 residues.